This T cell receptor beta chain was captured by sequencing in a study of cytomegalovirus exposure and HLA in healthy donors. Study-level points and caveats: The classifier was said to identify cytomegalovirus status with high specificity and sensitivity.

The donors were healthy bone marrow donors. The PCR was carried out with 60 Vbeta primers and 13 Jbeta primers. The protocol was immunoSEQ multiplex PCR, while the TCRdb copy is restricted to in-frame clones and leaves out a portion. Counted here are about 160,000 clones, roughly 81% occurring once; the ten biggest clones make up roughly an eighth. A remark on this clone: Its target is unknown.

The clonotype was recovered from a woman between 45 and 60 years old in good health and CMV-seronegative. Sequencing was done on a sample of PBMCs.

The CDR3: CASKGDRETDTQYF. Written as DNA, the CDR3 is TGTGCCAGCAAAGGGGACAGGGAAACAGATACGCAGTATTTT. This rearrangement joins TRBV6-5 to TRBJ2-3, with 9 bases that match TRBD1. Germline CDR1 reads MNHEY; CDR2 reads SVGAGI. This CDR3 contains 14 residues. The V gene end was trimmed by 7 bases and the J gene end by 3 bases; junction bases not matched to a gene: 5.